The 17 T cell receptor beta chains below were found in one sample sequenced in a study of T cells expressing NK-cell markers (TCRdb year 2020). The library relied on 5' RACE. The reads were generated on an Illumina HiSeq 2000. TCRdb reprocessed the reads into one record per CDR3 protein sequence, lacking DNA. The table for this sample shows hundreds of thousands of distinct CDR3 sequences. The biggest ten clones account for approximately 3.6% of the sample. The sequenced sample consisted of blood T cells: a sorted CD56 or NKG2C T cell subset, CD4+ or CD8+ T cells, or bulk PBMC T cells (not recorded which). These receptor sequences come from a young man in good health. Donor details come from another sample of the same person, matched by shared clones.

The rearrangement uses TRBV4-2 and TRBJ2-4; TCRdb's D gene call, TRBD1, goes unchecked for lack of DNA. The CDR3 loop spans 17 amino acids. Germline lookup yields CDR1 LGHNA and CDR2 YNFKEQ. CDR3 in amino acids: CASSQDRPGGLKNIQYF.

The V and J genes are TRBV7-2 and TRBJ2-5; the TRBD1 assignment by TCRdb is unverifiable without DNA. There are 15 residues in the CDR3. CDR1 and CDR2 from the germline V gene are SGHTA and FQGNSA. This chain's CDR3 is CASSKGSRLRETQYF.

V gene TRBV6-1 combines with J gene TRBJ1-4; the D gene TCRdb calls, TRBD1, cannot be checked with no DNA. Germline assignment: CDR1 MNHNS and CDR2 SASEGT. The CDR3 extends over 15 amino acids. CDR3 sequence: CASRTGTATNEKLFF.

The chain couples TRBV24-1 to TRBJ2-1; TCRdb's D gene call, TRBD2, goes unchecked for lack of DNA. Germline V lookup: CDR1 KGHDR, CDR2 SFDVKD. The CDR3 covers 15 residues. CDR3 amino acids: CATSDAQRGVGEQFF.

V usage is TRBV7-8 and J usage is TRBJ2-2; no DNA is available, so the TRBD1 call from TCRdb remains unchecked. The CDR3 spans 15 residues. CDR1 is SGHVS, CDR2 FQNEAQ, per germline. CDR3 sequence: CASGKDRANTGELFF.

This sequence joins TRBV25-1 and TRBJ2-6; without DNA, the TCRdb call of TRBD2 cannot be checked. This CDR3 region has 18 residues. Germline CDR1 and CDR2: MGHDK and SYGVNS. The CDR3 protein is CASSAGLAGLTGANVLTF.

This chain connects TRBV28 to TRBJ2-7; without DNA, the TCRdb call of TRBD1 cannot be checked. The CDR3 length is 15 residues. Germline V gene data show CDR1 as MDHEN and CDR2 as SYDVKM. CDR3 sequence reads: CASTLGRGAFYEQYF.

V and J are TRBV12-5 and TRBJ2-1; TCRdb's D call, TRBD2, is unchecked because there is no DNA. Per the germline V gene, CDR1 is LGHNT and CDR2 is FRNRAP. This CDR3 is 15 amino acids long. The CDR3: CASGYSGTPYNEQFF.

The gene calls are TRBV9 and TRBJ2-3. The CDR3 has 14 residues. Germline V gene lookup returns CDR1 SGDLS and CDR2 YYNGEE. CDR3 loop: CASSVVGSADTQYF. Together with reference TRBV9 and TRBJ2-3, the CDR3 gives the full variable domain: DSGVTQTPKHLITATGQRVTLRCSPRSGDLSVYWYQQSLDQGLQFLIQYYNGEERAKGNILERFSAQQFPDLHSELNLSSLELGDSALYFCASSVVGSADTQYFGPGTRLTVL.

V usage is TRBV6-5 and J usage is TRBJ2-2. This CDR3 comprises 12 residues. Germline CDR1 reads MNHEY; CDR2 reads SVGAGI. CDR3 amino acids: CASSWLTGELFF.

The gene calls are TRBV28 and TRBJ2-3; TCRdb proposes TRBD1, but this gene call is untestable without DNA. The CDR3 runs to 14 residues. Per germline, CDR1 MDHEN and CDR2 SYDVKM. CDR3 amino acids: CASSLLRGSDTQYF.

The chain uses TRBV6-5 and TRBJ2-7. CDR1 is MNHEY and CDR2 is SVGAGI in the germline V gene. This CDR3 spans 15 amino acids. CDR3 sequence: CASSYIPGGPYEQYF.

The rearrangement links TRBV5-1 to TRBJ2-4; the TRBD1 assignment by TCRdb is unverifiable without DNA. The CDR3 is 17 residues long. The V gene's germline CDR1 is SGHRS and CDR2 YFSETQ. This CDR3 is CASSLDHLKDSKNIQYF.

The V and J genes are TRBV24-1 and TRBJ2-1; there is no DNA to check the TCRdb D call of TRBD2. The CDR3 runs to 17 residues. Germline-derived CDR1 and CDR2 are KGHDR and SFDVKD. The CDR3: CATSGPPGLALDNEQFF.

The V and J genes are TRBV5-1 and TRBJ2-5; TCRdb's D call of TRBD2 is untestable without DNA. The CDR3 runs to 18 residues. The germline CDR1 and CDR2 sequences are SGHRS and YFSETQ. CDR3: CASSRRLAGAGLAETQYF.

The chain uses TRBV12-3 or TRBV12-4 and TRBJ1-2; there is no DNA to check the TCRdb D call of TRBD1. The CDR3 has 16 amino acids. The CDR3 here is CASSSTPDRVADGYTF.

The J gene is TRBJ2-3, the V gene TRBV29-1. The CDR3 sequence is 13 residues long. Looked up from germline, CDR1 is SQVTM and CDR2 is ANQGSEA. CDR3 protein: CSVARGVRDTQYF.